This note documents a single T cell receptor (beta chain) sequence. The sample originates from a study of blood T cells in healthy people across ages. Using a J-beta primer mix together with a sample-barcoded 5' primer, a second PCR was run for roughly 6 to 12 cycles. TCRdb used MiXCR to reprocess the 5' RACE reads, holding one entry per CDR3 protein. Among more than 750,000 distinct CDR3 sequences listed, approximately 32% were seen once. The CDR3 length is 13 residues. The germline CDR1 and CDR2 sequences are SGHTA and FQGNSA. V lost 7 bases and J lost 10, with 17 bases in between. The data also belong to a second study, concerning T cells of mothers and their children. This second study notes: Three healthy Caucasian mothers and their six children were the donors. The extracted RNA was employed in its entirety for cDNA synthesis, at about 1.5 ug per 15 ul.

The genes are TRBV7-2 and TRBJ2-1; the D gene could be TRBD1 or TRBD2 (6 bases each). Sequencing was carried out using blood. The TCR was taken from a middle-aged woman in good health. The CDR3 DNA reads TGTGCCAGCACCTTTCGGGGGCTCGGGGAGCAGTTCTTC. Amino acid sequence: CASTFRGLGEQFF.